This TCR beta chain derives from a study of T cells in Graves' hyperthyroidism and ophthalmopathy. Overall study results and limits: Among clonotypes expanded in thyroid above 0.001, most were also found in blood.

Using RNA transcripts as the source, TCR beta CDR3 regions were amplified. First-round RT-PCR with HTBI primers amplified the TCR CDR3 region. TCRdb reprocessed the multiplex PCR reads via MiXCR and lists one record per CDR3 protein. The sample has hundreds of thousands of distinct CDR3 sequences; approximately 13% are singletons. CDR3 length equals 16 residues. The germline V and J ends were trimmed by 1 base and 2 bases, with 17 bases remaining between them. Per germline, CDR1 GTSNPN and CDR2 SVGIG (reference sequence). In the case of this clonotype: Its target is unknown.

The origin of this receptor is a woman between 18 and 29 years old with Graves' hyperthyroidism. The gene calls are TRBV30 and TRBJ1-2, with no clear D. Sample: blood. The CDR3 loop reads CAWSANPWGKNYGYTF. The CDR3 DNA is TGTGCCTGGAGTGCCAACCCCTGGGGAAAGAACTATGGCTACACCTTC.